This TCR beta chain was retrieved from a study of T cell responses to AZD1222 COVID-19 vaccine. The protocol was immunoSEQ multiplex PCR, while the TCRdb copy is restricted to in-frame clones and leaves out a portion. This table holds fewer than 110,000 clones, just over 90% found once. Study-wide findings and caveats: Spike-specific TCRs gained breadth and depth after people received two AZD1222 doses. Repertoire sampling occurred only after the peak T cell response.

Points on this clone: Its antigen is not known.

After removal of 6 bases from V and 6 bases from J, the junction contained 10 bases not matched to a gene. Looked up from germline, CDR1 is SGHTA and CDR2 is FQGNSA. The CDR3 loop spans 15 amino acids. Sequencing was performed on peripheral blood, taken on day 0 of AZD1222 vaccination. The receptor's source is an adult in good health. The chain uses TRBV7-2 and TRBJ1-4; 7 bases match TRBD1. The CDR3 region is CASRPGGAGDEKLFF. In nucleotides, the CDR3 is TGTGCCAGCAGACCAGGGGGGGCAGGGGATGAAAAACTGTTTTTT.